One and the same sample provided the 8 T cell receptor beta chains below, sequenced in a study of beta chain features in type 1 diabetes. Expressed TCRB transcripts were sequenced after all isolated RNA was converted to cDNA. TCRdb's copy holds only in-frame clones and misses some; the assay was immunoSEQ multiplex PCR. This sample carries 300,000 to 350,000 clones, under 8.5% of them seen once, and the ten largest clones take around 0.45%. The sequenced material came from central memory CD4+ T cells from blood. Receptor source: a woman under 30 in good health.

The genes are TRBV28 and TRBJ2-1; 7 bases line up with TRBD1. The V gene's germline CDR1 is MDHEN and CDR2 SYDVKM. The J segment lost 8 bases and the V segment lost 3 bases, leaving 4 bases of the junction unmatched. CDR3 length: 13 amino acids. CDR3 DNA sequence: TGTGCCAGCAGTTTCAGGACAGGCCATGAGCAGTTCTTC. The encoded protein is CASSFRTGHEQFF.

Comments on this clone: Other nucleotide sequences in the sample specify the same CDR3. J is TRBJ2-5 and V is TRBV15; D is ambiguous. The length of the CDR3 is 12 residues. The germline V gene encodes CDR1 LNHNV and CDR2 YYDKDF (reference sequence). V lost 3 bases and J lost 0, with 2 bases in between. Written as DNA, the CDR3 is TGTGCCACCAGCAGCCACCAAGAGACCCAGTACTTC. It translates to CATSSHQETQYF.

The chain combines TRBV7-8 with TRBJ2-7; tentatively, D is TRBD1 or TRBD2 (5 bases each). The CDR3 runs to 13 residues. The V gene's germline CDR1 is SGHVS and CDR2 FQNEAQ. The V end lost 3 bases, the J end lost 5 bases, and 11 bases lay between the germline ends. The CDR3 coding sequence is TGTGCCAGCAGCTTGGGGGTTCGGGACGAGCAGTACTTC. It codes for CASSLGVRDEQYF.

This chain connects TRBV12-2 to TRBJ1-5; the D call of TRBD1 is as the table states it, not checked on the DNA. TRBV12-2 is classified as a pseudogene. This CDR3 has 15 amino acids. CDR3 sequence: CASRRRTICNQPQHF. The DNA of the CDR3 is TGTGCAAGTCGCCGACGGACAATATGCAATCAGCCCCAGCATTTT.

This clone has more than one count but fewer than ten. The chain has TRBV7-2 and TRBJ1-2, with D tentatively TRBD1 (6 bases). The CDR3 extends over 15 amino acids. Germline CDR1 SGHTA, CDR2 FQGNSA. V was trimmed by 1 base and J by 6 bases, leaving 15 bases between them. The CDR3 reads CASSLGTGSYNGYTF. The CDR3 DNA is TGTGCCAGCAGCTTAGGCACAGGGAGTTATAATGGCTACACCTTC.

This clone was recorded a few times. V gene TRBV7-3 combines with J gene TRBJ2-1, with TRBD1 matching 11 bases. Germline V gene sequence: CDR1 SGHTA, CDR2 FQGTGA. The V segment lost 1 base and the J segment 6 bases; nucleotides outside the gene matches: 8. The CDR3 has 17 amino acids. CDR3 residues: CASSLNPPGQGGNEQFF. CDR3 in DNA: TGTGCCAGCAGCTTAAATCCCCCGGGACAGGGGGGCAATGAGCAGTTCTTC.

The chain couples TRBV4-3 to TRBJ1-1; no reliable D call. Trimming left V 3 bases short and J 0 bases short, with 5 bases between. From germline, CDR1 is LGHNA and CDR2 YSLEER. The CDR3 loop spans 13 amino acids. The DNA for the CDR3 is TGCGCCAGCAGCCAGTCCCTGAACACTGAAGCTTTCTTT. This encodes CASSQSLNTEAFF.

This chain connects TRBV4-3 to TRBJ2-6; D ambiguous. In germline, CDR1 is LGHNA, CDR2 YSLEER. The CDR3 runs to 17 residues. V lost 1 base, J lost 2 bases, and 12 bases lay in between. The CDR3, as DNA: TGCGCCAGCAGCCAAGTGGGCCGGGTCGCTGGGGCCAACGTCCTGACTTTC. Translating it yields CASSQVGRVAGANVLTF.